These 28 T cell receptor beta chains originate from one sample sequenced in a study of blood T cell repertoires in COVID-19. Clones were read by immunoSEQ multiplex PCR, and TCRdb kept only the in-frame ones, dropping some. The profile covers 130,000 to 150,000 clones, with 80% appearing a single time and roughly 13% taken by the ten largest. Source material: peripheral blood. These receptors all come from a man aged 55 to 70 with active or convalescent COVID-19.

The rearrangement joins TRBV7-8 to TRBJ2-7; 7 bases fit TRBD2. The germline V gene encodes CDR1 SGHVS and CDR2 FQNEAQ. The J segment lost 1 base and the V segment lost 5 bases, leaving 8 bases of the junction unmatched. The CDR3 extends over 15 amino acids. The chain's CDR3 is CASSVGGGASYEQYF. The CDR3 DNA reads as TGTGCCAGCAGCGTGGGGGGAGGGGCGTCCTACGAGCAGTACTTC.

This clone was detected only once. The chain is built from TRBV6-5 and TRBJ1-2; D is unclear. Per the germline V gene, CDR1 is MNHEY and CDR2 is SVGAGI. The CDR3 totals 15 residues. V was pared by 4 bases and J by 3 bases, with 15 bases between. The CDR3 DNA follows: TGTGCCAGCAGTTCGCGAGGGAGGCGAGACTATGGCTACACCTTC. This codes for CASSSRGRRDYGYTF.

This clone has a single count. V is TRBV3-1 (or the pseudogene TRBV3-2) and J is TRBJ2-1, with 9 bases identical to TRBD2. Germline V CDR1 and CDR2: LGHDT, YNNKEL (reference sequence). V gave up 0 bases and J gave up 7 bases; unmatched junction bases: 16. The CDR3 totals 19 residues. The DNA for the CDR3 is TGTGCCAGCAGCCAAGATCCATGGGCGGGAGGGCCTATTTGGAATGAGCAGTTCTTC. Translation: CASSQDPWAGGPIWNEQFF.

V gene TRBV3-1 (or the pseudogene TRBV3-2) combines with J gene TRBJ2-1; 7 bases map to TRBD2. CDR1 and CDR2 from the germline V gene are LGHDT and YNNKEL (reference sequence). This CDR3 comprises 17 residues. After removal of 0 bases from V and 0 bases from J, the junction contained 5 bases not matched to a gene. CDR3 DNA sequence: TGTGCCAGCAGCCAAGATCCCACTAGCGCCTCCTACAATGAGCAGTTCTTC. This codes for CASSQDPTSASYNEQFF.

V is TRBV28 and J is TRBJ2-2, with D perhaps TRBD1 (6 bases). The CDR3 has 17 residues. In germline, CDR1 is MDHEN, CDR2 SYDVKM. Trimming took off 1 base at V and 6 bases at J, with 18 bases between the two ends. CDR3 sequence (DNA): TGTGCCAGCAGTTTATCCGCAGGGGTCCTCCCTTCCGGGGAGCTGTTTTTT. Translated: CASSLSAGVLPSGELFF.

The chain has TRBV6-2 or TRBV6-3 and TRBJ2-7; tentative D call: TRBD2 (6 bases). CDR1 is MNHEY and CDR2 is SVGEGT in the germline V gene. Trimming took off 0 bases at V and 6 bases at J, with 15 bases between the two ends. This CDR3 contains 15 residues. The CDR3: CASSYSIGAGGEQYF. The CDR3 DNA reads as TGTGCCAGCAGTTACTCGATAGGGGCCGGGGGCGAGCAGTACTTC.

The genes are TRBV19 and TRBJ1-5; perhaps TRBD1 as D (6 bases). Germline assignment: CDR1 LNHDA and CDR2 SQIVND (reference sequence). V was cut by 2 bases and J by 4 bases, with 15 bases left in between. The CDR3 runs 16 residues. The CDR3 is CASSITTGWRNQPQHF. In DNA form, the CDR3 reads TGTGCCAGTAGTATAACTACAGGGTGGCGGAATCAGCCCCAGCATTTT.

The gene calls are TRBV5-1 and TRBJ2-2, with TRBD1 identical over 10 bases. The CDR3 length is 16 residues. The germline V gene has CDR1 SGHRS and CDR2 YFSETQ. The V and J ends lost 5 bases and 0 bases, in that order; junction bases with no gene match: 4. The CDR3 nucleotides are TGCGCCAGCAGTTCCGGACAGGGGGCGAACACCGGGGAGCTGTTTTTT. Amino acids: CASSSGQGANTGELFF.

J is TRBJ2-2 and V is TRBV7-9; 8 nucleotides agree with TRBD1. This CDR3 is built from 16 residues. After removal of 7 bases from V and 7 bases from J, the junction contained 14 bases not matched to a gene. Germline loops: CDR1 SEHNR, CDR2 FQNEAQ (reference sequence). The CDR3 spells CASTRTGRGRDGELFF. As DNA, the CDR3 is TGTGCCAGCACCAGGACGGGCAGGGGGCGCGACGGGGAGCTGTTTTTT.

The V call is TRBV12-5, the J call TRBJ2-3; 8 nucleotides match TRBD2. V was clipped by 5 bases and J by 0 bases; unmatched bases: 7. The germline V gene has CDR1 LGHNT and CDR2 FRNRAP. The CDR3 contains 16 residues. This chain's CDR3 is CASGKEAGVSTDTQYF. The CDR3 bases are TGTGCTAGTGGTAAGGAAGCGGGAGTTAGCACAGATACGCAGTATTTT.

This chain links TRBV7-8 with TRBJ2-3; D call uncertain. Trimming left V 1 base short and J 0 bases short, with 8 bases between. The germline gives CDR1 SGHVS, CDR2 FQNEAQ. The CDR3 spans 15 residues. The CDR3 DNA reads TGTGCCAGCAGCTTAGACGGAGCTAGCACAGATACGCAGTATTTT. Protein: CASSLDGASTDTQYF.

The DNA for the CDR3 is TGTGCCAGCACGGGGGGGCAGGGGAGACAGCCCCAGCATTTT. Its protein is CASTGGQGRQPQHF. V is TRBV28 and J is TRBJ1-5, with D perhaps matching TRBD1 (6 bases). CDR1 MDHEN and CDR2 SYDVKM come from the germline V gene. Deletions cut 7 bases from V and 7 bases from J, with 17 bases between. The CDR3 has 14 residues.

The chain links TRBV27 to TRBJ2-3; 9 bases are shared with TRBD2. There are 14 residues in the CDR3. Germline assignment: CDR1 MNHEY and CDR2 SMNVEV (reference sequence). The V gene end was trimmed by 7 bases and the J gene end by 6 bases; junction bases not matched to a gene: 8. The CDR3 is CASNGGRADDTQYF. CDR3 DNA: TGTGCCAGCAACGGCGGGAGGGCAGATGATACGCAGTATTTT.

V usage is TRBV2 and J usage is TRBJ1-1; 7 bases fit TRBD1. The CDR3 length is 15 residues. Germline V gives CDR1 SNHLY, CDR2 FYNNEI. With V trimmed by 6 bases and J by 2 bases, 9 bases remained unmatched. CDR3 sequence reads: CASRGDRAGNTEAFF. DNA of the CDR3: TGTGCCAGCAGGGGAGACAGGGCGGGAAACACTGAAGCTTTCTTT.

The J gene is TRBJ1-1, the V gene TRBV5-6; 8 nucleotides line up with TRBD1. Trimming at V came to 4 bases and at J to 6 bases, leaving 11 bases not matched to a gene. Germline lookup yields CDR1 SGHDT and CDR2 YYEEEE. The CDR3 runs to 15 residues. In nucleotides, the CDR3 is TGTGCCAGCAGCACCTGGACAGGGAGGAAATCTGAAGCTTTCTTT. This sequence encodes CASSTWTGRKSEAFF. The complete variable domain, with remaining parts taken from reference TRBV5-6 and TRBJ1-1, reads DAGVTQSPTHLIKTRGQQVTLRCSPKSGHDTVSWYQQALGQGPQFIFQYYEEEERQRGNFPDRFSGHQFPNYSSELNVNALLLGDSALYLCASSTWTGRKSEAFFGQGTRLTVV.

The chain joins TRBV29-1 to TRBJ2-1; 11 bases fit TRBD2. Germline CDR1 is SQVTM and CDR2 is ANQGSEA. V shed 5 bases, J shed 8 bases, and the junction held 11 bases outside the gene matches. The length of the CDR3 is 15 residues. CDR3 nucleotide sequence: TGCAGCGTTACCCCCCCACTAGCGGGAGTTGATGAGCAGTTCTTC. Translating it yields CSVTPPLAGVDEQFF.

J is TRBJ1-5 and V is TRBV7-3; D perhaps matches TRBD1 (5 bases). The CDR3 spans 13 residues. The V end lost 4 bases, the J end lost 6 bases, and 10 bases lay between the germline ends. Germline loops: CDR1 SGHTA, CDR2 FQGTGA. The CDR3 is CASSSGMSQPQHF. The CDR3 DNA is TGTGCCAGCAGCTCAGGGATGAGTCAGCCCCAGCATTTT.

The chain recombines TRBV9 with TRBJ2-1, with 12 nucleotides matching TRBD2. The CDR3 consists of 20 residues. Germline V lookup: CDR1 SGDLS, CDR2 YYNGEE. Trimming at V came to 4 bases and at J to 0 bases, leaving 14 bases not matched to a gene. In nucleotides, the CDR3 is TGTGCCAGCAGCCCCCGGGGGCTAGCGGGAGGGGGGAGCTCCTACAATGAGCAGTTCTTC. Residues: CASSPRGLAGGGSSYNEQFF.

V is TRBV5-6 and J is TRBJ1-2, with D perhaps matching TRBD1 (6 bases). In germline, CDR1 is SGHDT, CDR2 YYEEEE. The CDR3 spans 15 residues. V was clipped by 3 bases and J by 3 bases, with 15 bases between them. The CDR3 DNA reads TGTGCCAGCAGCTCAAGGACAGTCCTGGACTATGGCTACACCTTC. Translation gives CASSSRTVLDYGYTF.

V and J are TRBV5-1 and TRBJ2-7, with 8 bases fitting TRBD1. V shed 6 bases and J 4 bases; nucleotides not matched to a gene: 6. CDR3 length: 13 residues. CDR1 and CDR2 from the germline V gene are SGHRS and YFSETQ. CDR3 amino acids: CASNGQGKYEQYF. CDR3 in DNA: TGCGCCAGCAACGGACAGGGCAAGTACGAGCAGTACTTC.

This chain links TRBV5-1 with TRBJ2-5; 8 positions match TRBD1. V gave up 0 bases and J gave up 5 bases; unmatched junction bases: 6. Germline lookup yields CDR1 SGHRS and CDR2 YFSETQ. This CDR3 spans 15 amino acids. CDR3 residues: CASSLEAGGWETQYF. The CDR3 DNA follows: TGCGCCAGCAGCTTGGAGGCAGGGGGCTGGGAGACCCAGTACTTC.

The CDR3 DNA follows: TGTGCCAGCTCACCATCTTTGTTCGTAGGCCGGGACAGGGCTTACGAGCAGTACTTC. Its translation is CASSPSLFVGRDRAYEQYF. This sequence joins TRBV18 and TRBJ2-7; 9 bases are shared with TRBD1. V shed 2 bases, J shed 4 bases, and the junction held 18 bases outside the gene matches. Germline assignment: CDR1 KGHSH and CDR2 LQKENI. The CDR3 covers 19 residues.

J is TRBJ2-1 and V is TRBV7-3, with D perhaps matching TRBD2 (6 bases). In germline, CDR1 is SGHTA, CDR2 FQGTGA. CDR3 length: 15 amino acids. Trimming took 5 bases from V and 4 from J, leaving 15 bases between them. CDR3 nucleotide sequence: TGTGCCAGCAGCCTAGACTCTAGCGCTTACAATGAGCAGTTCTTC. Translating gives CASSLDSSAYNEQFF.

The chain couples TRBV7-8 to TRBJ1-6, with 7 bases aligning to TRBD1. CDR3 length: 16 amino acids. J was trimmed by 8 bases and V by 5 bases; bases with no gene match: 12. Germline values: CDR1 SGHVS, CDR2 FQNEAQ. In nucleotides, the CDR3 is TGTGCCAGCAGCACGCCCGACAGGGCGAGTGATTCACCCCTCCACTTT. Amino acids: CASSTPDRASDSPLHF.

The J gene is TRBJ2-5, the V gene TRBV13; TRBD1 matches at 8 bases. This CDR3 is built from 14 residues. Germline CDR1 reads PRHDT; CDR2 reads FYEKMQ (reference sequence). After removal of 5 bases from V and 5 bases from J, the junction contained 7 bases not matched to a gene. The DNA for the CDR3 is TGTGCCAGCAGCCTTCGGACAGGGTGGGAGACCCAGTACTTC. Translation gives CASSLRTGWETQYF. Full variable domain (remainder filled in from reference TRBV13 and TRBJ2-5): AAGVIQSPRHLIKEKRETATLKCYPIPRHDTVYWYQQGPGQDPQFLISFYEKMQSDKGSIPDRFSAQQFSDYHSELNMSSLELGDSALYFCASSLRTGWETQYFGPGTRLLVL.

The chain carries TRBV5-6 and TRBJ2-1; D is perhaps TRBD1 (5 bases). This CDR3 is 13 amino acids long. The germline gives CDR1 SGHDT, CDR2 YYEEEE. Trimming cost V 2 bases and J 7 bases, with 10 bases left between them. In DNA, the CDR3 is TGTGCCAGCAGCTTTCAGGGTAGGAATGAGCAGTTCTTC. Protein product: CASSFQGRNEQFF.

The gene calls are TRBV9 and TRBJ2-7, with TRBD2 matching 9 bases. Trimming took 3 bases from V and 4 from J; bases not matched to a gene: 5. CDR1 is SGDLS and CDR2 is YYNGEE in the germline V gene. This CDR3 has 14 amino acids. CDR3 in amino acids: CASSGGGRAYEQYF. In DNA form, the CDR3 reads TGTGCCAGCAGCGGGGGCGGGAGGGCTTACGAGCAGTACTTC.

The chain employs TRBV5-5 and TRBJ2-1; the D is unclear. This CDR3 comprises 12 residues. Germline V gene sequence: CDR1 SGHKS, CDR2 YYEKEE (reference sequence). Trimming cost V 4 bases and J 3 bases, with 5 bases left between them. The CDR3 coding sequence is TGTGCCAGCAGCGAGAGCTACAATGAGCAGTTCTTC. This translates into CASSESYNEQFF.